At least ten counts were recorded for the clone carrying this T cell receptor beta chain. This record belongs to a study of regulatory T cells in long-lasting Graves disease. In the study overall: Less than 3 months of antithyroid drugs had been taken by newly diagnosed Graves' patients.

According to the study, TCR beta libraries were built with iRepertoire HTBI primers and CDR3-region Arm-PCR. Each CDR3 protein is one row after TCRdb ran MiXCR on the multiplex PCR reads. The sample has hundreds of thousands of distinct CDR3 sequences, roughly 15% seen once. Indicated time point: newly diagnosed GD, antithyroid drugs for less than 3 months. RNA isolated from PBMCs was used to make the TCR library. In addition, the sample was reused for a study of T cells in Graves' hyperthyroidism and ophthalmopathy. Per that paper: Stable Graves' hyperthyroidism denoted no ophthalmopathy progression over 18 months. The blood repertoire included most of the expanded thyroid clonotypes above 0.001. The model forecast ophthalmopathy, anticipating it by a median roughly 6.5 months before onset.

The sequence was obtained from a woman aged 40-49 years with Graves disease. The input for sequencing was peripheral blood mononuclear cells (PBMCs), taken at new diagnosis, from a patient treated with antithyroid drugs.

The CDR3 DNA reads as TGTGCCAGCAGTTTCACCAGCGGGGGCCGTGAAGCTTTCTTT. Encoded protein: CASSFTSGGREAFF. The rearrangement joins TRBV12-3 or TRBV12-4 to TRBJ1-1; tentatively, D is TRBD1 (6 bases). The CDR3 is 14 residues long. V shed 3 bases and J shed 7 bases, with 15 bases lying between them.